This TCR beta chain was obtained from a study of blood T cell repertoires in COVID-19. Seattle cases were enrolled at active infection and followed longitudinally. The CDR3 contains 21 residues. The germline gives CDR1 LNHDA, CDR2 SQIVND (reference sequence). The V segment lost 2 bases and the J segment 5 bases; nucleotides outside the gene matches: 24. This clone was recorded once. Sequenced by immunoSEQ multiplex PCR; TCRdb stores in-frame clones only, minus some. Here the sample spans about 150,000 clones, approximately 85% being singletons. The sequenced material came from peripheral blood. This clonotype was obtained from a woman aged 55 to 70 with COVID-19, enrolled during active disease. The genes are TRBV19 and TRBJ1-2; the match to TRBD1 covers 9 bases. The CDR3 region is CASSISFPGTGRWRLAYGYTF. DNA for the CDR3: TGTGCCAGTAGTATATCCTTCCCCGGGACAGGGAGGTGGCGGCTGGCGTATGGCTACACCTTC.